A few counts support the clone carrying this T cell receptor beta chain. The sample belongs to a study of T cells of healthy individuals. One entry per CDR3 protein results from TCRdb running MiXCR on the 5' RACE reads. The table includes approximately 100,000 distinct CDR3 sequences, about 16% detected once. V was clipped by 5 bases and J by 0 bases, with 11 bases between them. There are 15 residues in the CDR3. From germline, CDR1 is SEHNR and CDR2 FQNEAQ (reference sequence). The TCR comes from a human donor in good health. The chain employs TRBV7-9 and TRBJ1-3; D is ambiguous. CDR3 DNA: TGTGCCAGCAGCCAGGACGGAAACTCTGGAAACACCATATATTTT. The encoded protein is CASSQDGNSGNTIYF.